This record looks at one TCR beta chain sequence and its context. This sample is part of a study of identical twins. Via MiXCR, TCRdb re-called the 5' RACE reads, giving one row per CDR3 protein. Among 750,000 to 950,000 distinct CDR3 sequences listed, 12% were seen once. Trimming removed 4 bases from V and 0 bases from J; junction bases left unmatched: 3. The CDR3 totals 15 residues. The same data also contributed to another study, on yellow fever vaccine responses in identical twins.

What was sequenced was PBMCs. V gene TRBV12-3 or TRBV12-4 combines with J gene TRBJ1-5, with 7 bases that match TRBD1. The clonotype was recovered from a woman aged 18-30 years in good health. The CDR3 region is CASSYRGNSNQPQHF. The CDR3 nucleotides are TGTGCCAGCAGTTACAGGGGAAATAGCAATCAGCCCCAGCATTTT.